A single sample is the source of the 7 T cell receptor beta chains below, sequenced in a study of technical replicates of blood from several donors. Produced via immunoSEQ multiplex PCR; TCRdb's table is partial and in-frame only. The sample has 60,000 to 70,000 clones, nearly 98% seen once. Sequenced input: T cells isolated from PBMCs. The receptors were sampled from a human donor in good health.

This clone was recorded once. The J gene is TRBJ2-1, the V gene TRBV2, with 7 bases identical to TRBD1. The junction had 10 bases not matched to a gene; V was cut back by 6 bases and J by 5 bases. The CDR3 covers 15 residues. Germline CDR1 and CDR2: SNHLY and FYNNEI. CDR3 sequence (DNA): TGTGCCAGCAGAGCGCGGACAGGTGGTAACAATGAGCAGTTCTTC. It yields the protein CASRARTGGNNEQFF.

This chain uses TRBV7-6 with TRBJ2-2; 8 nucleotides align to TRBD2. This CDR3 is 14 amino acids long. V trimming: 4 bases; J trimming: 7 bases; junction bases outside the gene matches: 5. Germline V CDR1 and CDR2: SGHVS, FNYEAQ. The CDR3 DNA follows: TGTGCCAGCAGCTCTAGGACTAGCCGCGGGGAGCTGTTTTTT. It translates to CASSSRTSRGELFF. Drawing the rest from reference TRBV7-6 and TRBJ2-2, the complete variable domain is GAGVSQSPRYKVTKRGQDVALRCDPISGHVSLYWYRQALGQGPEFLTYFNYEAQQDKSGLPNDRFSAERPEGSISTLTIQRTEQRDSAMYRCASSSRTSRGELFFGEGSRLTVL.

The chain recombines TRBV6-1 with TRBJ2-1; unclear D gene. V was pared by 8 bases and J by 0 bases, with 8 bases between. CDR1 MNHNS and CDR2 SASEGT come from the germline V gene. The CDR3 runs 13 residues. DNA for the CDR3: TGTGCCAGCCGAGGTGACTCCTACAATGAGCAGTTCTTC. It translates to CASRGDSYNEQFF.

The chain has TRBV6-1 and TRBJ2-2, with D hard to call. CDR1 and CDR2 (germline): MNHNS, SASEGT. The CDR3 consists of 13 residues. V lost 6 bases and J lost 6, with 11 bases in between. The chain's CDR3 is CASRLKAAGELFF. The CDR3 bases are TGTGCCAGCAGACTAAAGGCGGCCGGGGAGCTGTTTTTT.

This chain uses TRBV2 with TRBJ2-1; the D gene is possibly TRBD2 (7 bases). Germline assignment: CDR1 SNHLY and CDR2 FYNNEI. Trimming took off 7 bases at V and 0 bases at J, with 19 bases between the two ends. The CDR3 extends over 17 amino acids. Here the CDR3 DNA reads TGTGCCAGCATTGGGGGGGCTGGACTGAGCTCCTACAATGAGCAGTTCTTC. Protein product: CASIGGAGLSSYNEQFF. The full variable domain, completed using reference TRBV2 and TRBJ2-1, is EPEVTQTPSHQVTQMGQEVILRCVPISNHLYFYWYRQILGQKVEFLVSFYNNEISEKSEIFDDQFSVERPDGSNFTLKIRSTKLEDSAMYFCASIGGAGLSSYNEQFFGPGTRLTVL.

The chain links TRBV5-4 to TRBJ2-7; TRBD2 aligns across 11 bases. J gave up 4 bases and V 4 bases, and 4 bases lay outside the gene matches. CDR3 length equals 14 residues. Germline V gene lookup returns CDR1 SGHNT and CDR2 YYREEE (reference sequence). CDR3 nucleotides: TGTGCCAGCAGCGGGACTAGCGGATTTTACGAGCAGTACTTC. Protein product: CASSGTSGFYEQYF.

The CDR3 coding sequence is TGTGCCAGCAGCTCACTGGGACTAGCGGGCGAGTTCTTC. Translation: CASSSLGLAGEFF. The chain has TRBV11-2 and TRBJ2-1; 12 nucleotides line up with TRBD2. Per germline, CDR1 SGHAT and CDR2 FQNNGV. With 4 bases clipped from V and 14 bases from J, the junction kept 6 bases outside the gene matches. The CDR3 has 13 amino acids.